The T cell receptor (beta chain) under discussion was sequenced for a study of spatial heterogeneity in lung cancer. TCRdb re-called the 5' RACE reads through MiXCR, storing one row per CDR3 protein. This sample has around 12,000 distinct CDR3 sequences, with 2.5% to 3.5% found just once. As to time point: sample taken at primary tumor resection. Samples were donated by 72 untreated early-stage non-small cell lung cancer patients. Unsorted whole RNA of tumor, nontumor lung or frozen PBMC was sequenced. In its sample, this clonotype was seen many times. The antigen is undetermined. The CDR3 sequence is 14 residues long. Germline V gene data show CDR1 as SGHTA and CDR2 as FQGTGA. Trimming took off 5 bases at V and 1 base at J, with 12 bases between the two ends. General observations from the study: Tumoral mutation counts were tracked by counts of expanded intratumoral alpha and beta TCRs.

This TCR was sampled from a male donor with early-stage non-small cell lung cancer. Sequencing used lung tumor tissue, obtained at surgery. The chain couples TRBV7-3 to TRBJ2-7, with D tentatively TRBD1 (5 bases). CDR3 nucleotide sequence: TGTGCCAGCAGCCCGACGACAGAATCCTACGAGCAGTACTTC. Its protein is CASSPTTESYEQYF.